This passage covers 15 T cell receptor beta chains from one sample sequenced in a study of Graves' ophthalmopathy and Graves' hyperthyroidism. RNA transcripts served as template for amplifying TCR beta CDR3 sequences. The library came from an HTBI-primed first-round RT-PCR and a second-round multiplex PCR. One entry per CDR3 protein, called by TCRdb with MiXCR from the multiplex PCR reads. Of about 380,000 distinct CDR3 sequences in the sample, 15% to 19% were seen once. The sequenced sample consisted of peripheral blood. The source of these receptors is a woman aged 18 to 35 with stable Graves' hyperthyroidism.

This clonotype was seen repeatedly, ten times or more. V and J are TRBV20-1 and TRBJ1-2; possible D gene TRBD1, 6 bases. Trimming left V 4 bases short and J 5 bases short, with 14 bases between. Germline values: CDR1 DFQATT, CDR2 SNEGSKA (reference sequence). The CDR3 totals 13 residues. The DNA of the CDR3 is TGCAGTGCTAAACACGGAGGGGGGTATGGCTACACCTTC. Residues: CSAKHGGGYGYTF.

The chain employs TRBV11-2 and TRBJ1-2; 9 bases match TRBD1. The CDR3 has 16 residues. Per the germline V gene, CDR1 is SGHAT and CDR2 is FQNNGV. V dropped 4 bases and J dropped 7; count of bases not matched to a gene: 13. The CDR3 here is CASSSLGTGKRGGYTF. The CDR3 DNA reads TGTGCCAGCAGCTCGCTAGGGACAGGGAAGAGAGGTGGCTACACCTTC.

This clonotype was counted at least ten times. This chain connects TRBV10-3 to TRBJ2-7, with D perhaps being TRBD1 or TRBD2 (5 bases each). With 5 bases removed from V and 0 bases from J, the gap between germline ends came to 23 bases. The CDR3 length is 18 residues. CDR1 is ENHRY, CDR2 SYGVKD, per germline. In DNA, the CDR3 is TGTGCCATCAGTCGCGAGGGGCGCTCGCTCGGGGTCTCCTACGAGCAGTACTTC. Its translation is CAISREGRSLGVSYEQYF.

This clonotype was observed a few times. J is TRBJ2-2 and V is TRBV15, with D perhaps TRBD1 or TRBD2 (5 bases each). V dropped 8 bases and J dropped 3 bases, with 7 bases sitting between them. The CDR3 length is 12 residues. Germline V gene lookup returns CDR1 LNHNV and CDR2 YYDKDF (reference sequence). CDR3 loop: CATGGDTGELFF. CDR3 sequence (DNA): TGTGCCACCGGGGGTGACACCGGGGAGCTGTTTTTT.

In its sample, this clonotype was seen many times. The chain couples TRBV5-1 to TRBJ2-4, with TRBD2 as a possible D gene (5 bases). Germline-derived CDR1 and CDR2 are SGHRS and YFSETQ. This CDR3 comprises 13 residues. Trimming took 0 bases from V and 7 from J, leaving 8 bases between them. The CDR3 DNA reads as TGCGCCAGCAGCTTGGAGGGAGCTAACATTCAGTACTTC. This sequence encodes CASSLEGANIQYF.

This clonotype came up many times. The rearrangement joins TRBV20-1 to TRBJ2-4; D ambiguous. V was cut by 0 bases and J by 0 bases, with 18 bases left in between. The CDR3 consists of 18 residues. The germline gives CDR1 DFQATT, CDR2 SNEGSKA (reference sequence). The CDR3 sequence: CSARDRSLPLLAKNIQYF. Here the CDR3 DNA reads TGCAGTGCTAGAGATCGTTCTCTTCCCCTGCTAGCCAAAAACATTCAGTACTTC.

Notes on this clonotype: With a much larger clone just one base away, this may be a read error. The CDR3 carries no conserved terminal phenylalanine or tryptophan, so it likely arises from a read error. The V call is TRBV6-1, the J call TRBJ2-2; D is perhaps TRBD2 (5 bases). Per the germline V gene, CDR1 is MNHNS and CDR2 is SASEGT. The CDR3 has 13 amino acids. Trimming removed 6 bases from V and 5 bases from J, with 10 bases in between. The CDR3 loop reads CASRPTGTGELFL. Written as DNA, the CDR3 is TGTGCCAGCAGGCCGACGGGGACCGGGGAGCTGTTTTTA.

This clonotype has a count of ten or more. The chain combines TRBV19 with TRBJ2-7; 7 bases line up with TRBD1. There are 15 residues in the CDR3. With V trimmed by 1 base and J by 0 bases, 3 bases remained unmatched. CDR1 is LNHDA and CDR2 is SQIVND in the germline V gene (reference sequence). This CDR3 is CASSIATGSSYEQYF. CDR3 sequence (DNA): TGTGCCAGTAGTATAGCGACAGGGAGCTCCTACGAGCAGTACTTC.

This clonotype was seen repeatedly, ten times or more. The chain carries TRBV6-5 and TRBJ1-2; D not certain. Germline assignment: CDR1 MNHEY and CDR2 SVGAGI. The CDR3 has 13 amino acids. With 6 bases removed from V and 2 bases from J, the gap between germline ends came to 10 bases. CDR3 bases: TGTGCCAGCAGATTAGCCCCGAACTATGGCTACACCTTC. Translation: CASRLAPNYGYTF.

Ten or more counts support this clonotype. The CDR3 DNA reads TGTGCCAGTAGCCCGTTCACAGGGAATTGGGCTGAAGCTTTCTTT. As protein: CASSPFTGNWAEAFF. The chain has TRBV19 and TRBJ1-1; D is perhaps TRBD1 (6 bases). This CDR3 has 15 residues. Trimming removed 6 bases from V and 6 bases from J, with 20 bases in between. CDR1 is LNHDA, CDR2 SQIVND, per germline (reference sequence). Full variable domain (missing parts from reference TRBV19 and TRBJ1-1): DGGITQSPKYLFRKEGQNVTLSCEQNLNHDAMYWYRQDPGQGLRLIYYSQIVNDFQKGDIAEGYSVSREKKESFPLTVTSAQKNPTAFYLCASSPFTGNWAEAFFGQGTRLTVV.

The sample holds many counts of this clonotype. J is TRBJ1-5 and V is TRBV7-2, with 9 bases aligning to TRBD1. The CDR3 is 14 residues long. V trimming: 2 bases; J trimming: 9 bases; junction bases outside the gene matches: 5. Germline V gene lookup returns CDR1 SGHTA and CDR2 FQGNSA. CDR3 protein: CASSLRGQGGPQHF. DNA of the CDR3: TGTGCCAGCAGCTTAAGGGGACAGGGAGGGCCCCAGCATTTT.

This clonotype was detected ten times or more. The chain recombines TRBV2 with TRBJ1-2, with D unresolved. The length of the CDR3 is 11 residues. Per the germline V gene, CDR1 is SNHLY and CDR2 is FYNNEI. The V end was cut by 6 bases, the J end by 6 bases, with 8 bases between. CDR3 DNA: TGTGCCAGCAGAGTAGGGAATGGCTACACCTTC. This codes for CASRVGNGYTF.

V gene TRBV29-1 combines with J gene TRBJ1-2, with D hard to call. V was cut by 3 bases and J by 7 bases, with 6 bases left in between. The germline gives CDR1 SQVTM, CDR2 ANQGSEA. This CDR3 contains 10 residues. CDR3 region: CSVDEGGYTF. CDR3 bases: TGCAGCGTTGACGAGGGTGGCTACACCTTC.

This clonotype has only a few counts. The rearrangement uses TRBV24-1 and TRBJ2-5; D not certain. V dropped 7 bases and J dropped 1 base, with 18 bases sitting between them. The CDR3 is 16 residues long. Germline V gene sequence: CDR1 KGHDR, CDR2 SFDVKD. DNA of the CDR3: TGTGCCACCAGCGGATTTGGGTTTGATTCCCAAGAGACCCAGTACTTC. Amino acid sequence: CATSGFGFDSQETQYF.

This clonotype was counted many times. This CDR3 reads CASSFSRQEAFF. In DNA, the CDR3 is TGTGCCAGCAGCTTCAGCAGGCAGGAAGCTTTCTTT. This sequence joins TRBV11-2 and TRBJ1-1; D gene unclear. The CDR3 contains 12 residues. Germline V lookup: CDR1 SGHAT, CDR2 FQNNGV. With 3 bases removed from V and 8 bases from J, the gap between germline ends came to 10 bases.